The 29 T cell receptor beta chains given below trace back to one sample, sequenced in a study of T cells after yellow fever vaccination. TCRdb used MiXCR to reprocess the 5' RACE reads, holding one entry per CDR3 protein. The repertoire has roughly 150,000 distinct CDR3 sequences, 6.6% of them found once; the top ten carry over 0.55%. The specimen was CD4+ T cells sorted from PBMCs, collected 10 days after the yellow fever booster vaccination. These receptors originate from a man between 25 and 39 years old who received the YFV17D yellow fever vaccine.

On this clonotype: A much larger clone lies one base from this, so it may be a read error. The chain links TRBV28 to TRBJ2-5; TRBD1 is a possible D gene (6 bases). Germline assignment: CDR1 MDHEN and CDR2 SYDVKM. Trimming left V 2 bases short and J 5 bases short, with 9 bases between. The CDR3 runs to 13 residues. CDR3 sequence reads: CASSLTGMETQYF. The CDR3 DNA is TGTGCCAGCAGTTTAACAGGGATGGAGACCCAGTACTTC.

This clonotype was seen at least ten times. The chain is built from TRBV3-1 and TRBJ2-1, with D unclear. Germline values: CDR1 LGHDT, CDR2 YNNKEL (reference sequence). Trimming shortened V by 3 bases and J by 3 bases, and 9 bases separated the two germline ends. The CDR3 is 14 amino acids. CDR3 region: CASSHGSFYNEQFF. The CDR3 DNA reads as TGTGCCAGCAGCCACGGATCTTTCTACAATGAGCAGTTCTTC.

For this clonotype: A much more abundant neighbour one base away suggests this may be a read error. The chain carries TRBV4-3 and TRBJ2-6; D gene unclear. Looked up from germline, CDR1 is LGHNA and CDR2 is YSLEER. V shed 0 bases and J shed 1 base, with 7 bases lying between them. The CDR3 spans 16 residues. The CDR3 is CASSQDQESGANVLTF. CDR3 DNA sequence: TGCGCCAGCAGCCAAGATCAGGAGTCTGGGGCCAACGTCCTGACTTTC.

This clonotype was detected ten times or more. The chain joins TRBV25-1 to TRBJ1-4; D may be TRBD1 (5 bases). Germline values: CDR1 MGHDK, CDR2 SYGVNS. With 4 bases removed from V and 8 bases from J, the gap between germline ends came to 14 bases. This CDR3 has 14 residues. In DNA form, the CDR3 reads TGTGCCAGCAGTGTAGGAGGGGAAGGCGAAAAACTGTTTTTT. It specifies CASSVGGEGEKLFF.

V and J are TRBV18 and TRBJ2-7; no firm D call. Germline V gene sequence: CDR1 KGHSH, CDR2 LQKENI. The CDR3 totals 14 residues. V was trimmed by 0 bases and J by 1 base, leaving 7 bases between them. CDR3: CASSPPMGSYEQYF. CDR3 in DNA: TGTGCCAGCTCACCACCTATGGGTTCCTACGAGCAGTACTTC.

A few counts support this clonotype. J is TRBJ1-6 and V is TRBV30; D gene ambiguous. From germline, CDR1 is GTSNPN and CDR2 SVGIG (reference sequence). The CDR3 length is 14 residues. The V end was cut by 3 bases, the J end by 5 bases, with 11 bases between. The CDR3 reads CAWSTAKDNSPLHF. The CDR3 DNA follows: TGTGCCTGGAGCACAGCCAAAGATAATTCACCCCTCCACTTT. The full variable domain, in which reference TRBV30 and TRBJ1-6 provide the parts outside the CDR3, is SQTIHQWPATLVQPVGSPLSLECTVEGTSNPNLYWYRQAAGRGLQLLFYSVGIGQISSEVPQNLSASRPQDRQFILSSKKLLLSDSGFYLCAWSTAKDNSPLHFGNGTRLTVT.

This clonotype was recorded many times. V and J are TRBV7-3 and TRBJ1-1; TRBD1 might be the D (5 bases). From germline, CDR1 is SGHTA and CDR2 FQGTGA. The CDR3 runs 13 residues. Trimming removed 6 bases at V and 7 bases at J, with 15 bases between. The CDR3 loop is CASSPGGGVEAFF. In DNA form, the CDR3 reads TGTGCCAGCAGTCCGGGCGGGGGAGTTGAAGCTTTCTTT.

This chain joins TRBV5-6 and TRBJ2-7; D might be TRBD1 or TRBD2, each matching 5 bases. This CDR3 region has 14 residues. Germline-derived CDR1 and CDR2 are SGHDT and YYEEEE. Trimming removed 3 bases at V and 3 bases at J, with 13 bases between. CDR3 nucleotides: TGTGCCAGCAGCTCGGGACCCCTCTGCTACGAGCAGTACTTC. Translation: CASSSGPLCYEQYF.

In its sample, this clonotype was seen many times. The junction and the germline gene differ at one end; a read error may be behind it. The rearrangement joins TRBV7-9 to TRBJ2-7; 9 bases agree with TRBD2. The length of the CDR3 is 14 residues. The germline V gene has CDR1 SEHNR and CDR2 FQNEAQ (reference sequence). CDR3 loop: CASSVAGVDYEQYF. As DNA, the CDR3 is TGTGCCAGCAGCGTAGCGGGAGTCGATTACGAGCAGTACTTC.

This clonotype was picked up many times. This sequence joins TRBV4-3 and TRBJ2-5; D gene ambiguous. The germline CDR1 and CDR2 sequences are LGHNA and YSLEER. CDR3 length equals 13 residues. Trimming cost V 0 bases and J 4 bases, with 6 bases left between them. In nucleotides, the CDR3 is TGCGCCAGCAGCCAAGATGTGGGAGAGACCCAGTACTTC. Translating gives CASSQDVGETQYF.

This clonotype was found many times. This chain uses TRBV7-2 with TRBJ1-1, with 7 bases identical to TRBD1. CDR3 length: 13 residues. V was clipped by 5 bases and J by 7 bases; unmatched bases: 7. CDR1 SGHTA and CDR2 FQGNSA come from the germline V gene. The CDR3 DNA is TGTGCCAGCAGCGCGACAGGGACCAGTGAAGCTTTCTTT. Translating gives CASSATGTSEAFF.

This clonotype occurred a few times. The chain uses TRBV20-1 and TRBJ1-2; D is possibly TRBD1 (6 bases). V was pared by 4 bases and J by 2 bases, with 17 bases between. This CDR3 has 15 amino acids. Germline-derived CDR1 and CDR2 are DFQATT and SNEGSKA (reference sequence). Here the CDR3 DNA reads TGCAGTGCTATCATGGGCTTACAGGGAAACTATGGCTACACCTTC. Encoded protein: CSAIMGLQGNYGYTF.

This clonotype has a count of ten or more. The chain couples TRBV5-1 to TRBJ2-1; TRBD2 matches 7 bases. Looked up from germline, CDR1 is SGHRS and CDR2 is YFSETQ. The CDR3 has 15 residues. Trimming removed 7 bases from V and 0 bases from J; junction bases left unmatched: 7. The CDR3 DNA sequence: TGCGCCAGCGCCGCTAGCGGAAGCTCCTACAATGAGCAGTTCTTC. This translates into CASAASGSSYNEQFF.

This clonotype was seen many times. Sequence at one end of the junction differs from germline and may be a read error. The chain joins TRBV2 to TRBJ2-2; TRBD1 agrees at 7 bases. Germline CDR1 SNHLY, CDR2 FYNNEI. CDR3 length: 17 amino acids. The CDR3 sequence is CASSEEGLGGGAGKLFF. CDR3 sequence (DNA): TGTGCCAGCAGTGAAGAAGGTCTAGGGGGCGGCGCCGGGAAGCTGTTTTTT.

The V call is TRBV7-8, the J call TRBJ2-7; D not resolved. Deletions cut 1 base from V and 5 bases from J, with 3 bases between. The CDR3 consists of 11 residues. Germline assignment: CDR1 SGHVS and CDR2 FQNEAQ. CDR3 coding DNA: TGTGCCAGCAGCTTAGACCACGAGCAGTACTTC. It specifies CASSLDHEQYF.

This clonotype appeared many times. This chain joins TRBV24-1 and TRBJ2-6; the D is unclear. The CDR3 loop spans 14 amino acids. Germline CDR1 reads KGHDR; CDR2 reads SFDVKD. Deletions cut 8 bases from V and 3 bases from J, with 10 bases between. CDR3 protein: CATIGGVGANVLTF. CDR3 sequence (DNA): TGTGCCACCATCGGTGGGGTTGGGGCCAACGTCCTGACTTTC.

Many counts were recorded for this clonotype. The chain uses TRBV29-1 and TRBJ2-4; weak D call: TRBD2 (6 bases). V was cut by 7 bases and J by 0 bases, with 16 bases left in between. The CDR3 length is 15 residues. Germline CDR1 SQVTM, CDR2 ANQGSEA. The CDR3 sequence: CSADRQGLAKNIQYF. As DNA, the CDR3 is TGCAGCGCCGATCGCCAGGGACTAGCCAAAAACATTCAGTACTTC.

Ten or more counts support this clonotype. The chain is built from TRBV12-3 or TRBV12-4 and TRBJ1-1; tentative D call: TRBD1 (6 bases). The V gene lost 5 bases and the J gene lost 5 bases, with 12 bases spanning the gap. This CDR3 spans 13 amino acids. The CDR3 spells CASSRQGRTEAFF. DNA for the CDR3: TGTGCCAGCAGTCGCCAGGGGCGGACTGAAGCTTTCTTT.

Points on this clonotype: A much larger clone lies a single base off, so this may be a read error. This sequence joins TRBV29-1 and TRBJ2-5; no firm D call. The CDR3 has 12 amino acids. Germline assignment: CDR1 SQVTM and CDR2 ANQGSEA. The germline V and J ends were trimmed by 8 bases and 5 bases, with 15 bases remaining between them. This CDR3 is CSLDLGHETQYF. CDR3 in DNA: TGCAGCCTGGATCTGGGCCACGAGACCCAGTACTTC.

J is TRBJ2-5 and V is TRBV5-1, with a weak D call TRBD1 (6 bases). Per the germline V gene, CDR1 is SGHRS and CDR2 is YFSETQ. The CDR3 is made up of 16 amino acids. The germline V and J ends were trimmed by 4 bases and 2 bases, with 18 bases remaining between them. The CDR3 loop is CASSLAPGTLQETQYF. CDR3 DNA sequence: TGCGCCAGCAGCCTAGCCCCTGGGACACTTCAAGAGACCCAGTACTTC. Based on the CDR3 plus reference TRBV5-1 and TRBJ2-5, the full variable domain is KAGVTQTPRYLIKTRGQQVTLSCSPISGHRSVSWYQQTPGQGLQFLFEYFSETQRNKGNFPGRFSGRQFSNSRSEMNVSTLELGDSALYLCASSLAPGTLQETQYFGPGTRLLVL.

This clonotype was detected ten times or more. CDR3 sequence reads: CASSRREGFYEQYF. DNA of the CDR3: TGTGCCAGCAGCCGCCGGGAGGGATTCTACGAGCAGTACTTC. This rearrangement joins TRBV7-2 to TRBJ2-7; 8 bases are a match to TRBD2. This CDR3 comprises 14 residues. Germline-derived CDR1 and CDR2 are SGHTA and FQGNSA. V gave up 5 bases and J gave up 3 bases; unmatched junction bases: 6. The complete variable domain, with remaining parts taken from reference TRBV7-2 and TRBJ2-7, reads GAGVSQSPSNKVTEKGKDVELRCDPISGHTALYWYRQSLGQGLEFLIYFQGNSAPDKSGLPSDRFSAERTGGSVSTLTIQRTQQEDSAVYLCASSRREGFYEQYFGPGTRLTVT.

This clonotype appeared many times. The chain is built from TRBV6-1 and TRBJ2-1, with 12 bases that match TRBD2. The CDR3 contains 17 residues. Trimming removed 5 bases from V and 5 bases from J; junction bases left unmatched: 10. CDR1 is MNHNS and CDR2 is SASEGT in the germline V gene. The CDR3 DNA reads TGTGCCAGCAGTCCCCCCGGACTAGCGGGACCTGACAATGAGCAGTTCTTC. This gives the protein CASSPPGLAGPDNEQFF.

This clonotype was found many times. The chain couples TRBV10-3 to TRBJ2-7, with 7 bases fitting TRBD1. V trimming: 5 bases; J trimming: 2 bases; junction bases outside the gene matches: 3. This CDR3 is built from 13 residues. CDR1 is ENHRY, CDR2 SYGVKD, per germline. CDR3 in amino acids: CAISRQGAYEQYF. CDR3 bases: TGTGCCATCAGTCGACAGGGAGCCTACGAGCAGTACTTC.

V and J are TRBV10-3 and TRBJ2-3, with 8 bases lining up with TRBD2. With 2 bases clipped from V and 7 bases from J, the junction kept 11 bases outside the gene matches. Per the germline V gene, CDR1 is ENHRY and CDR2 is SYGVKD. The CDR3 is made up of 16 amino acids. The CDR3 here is CAISEKGAGAPYTQYF. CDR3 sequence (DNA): TGTGCCATCAGTGAGAAGGGAGCGGGAGCCCCCTATACGCAGTATTTT.

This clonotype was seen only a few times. In DNA form, the CDR3 reads TGCGCCAGCAGCGACAGTAGCGTACTCTCAGATACGCAGTATTTT. Translating gives CASSDSSVLSDTQYF. The chain couples TRBV4-3 to TRBJ2-3, with D tentatively TRBD1 or TRBD2 (5 bases each). The CDR3 totals 15 residues. V lost 5 bases to trimming and J lost 4 bases, with 16 bases between them. Per the germline V gene, CDR1 is LGHNA and CDR2 is YSLEER.

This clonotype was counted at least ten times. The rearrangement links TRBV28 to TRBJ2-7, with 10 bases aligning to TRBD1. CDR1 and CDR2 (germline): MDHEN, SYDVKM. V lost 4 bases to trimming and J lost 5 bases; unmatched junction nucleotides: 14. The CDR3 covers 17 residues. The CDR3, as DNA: TGTGCCAGCAGTTCCCAGGGGCCCCGGGACAGGGGCAACGAGCAGTACTTC. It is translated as CASSSQGPRDRGNEQYF.

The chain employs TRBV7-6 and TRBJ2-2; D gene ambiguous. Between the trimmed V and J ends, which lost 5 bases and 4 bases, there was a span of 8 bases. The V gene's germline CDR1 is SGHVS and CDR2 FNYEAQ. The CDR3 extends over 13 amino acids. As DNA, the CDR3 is TGTGCCAGCAGCGGTCGTTTCACCGGGGAGCTGTTTTTT. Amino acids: CASSGRFTGELFF. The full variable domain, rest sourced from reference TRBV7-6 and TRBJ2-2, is GAGVSQSPRYKVTKRGQDVALRCDPISGHVSLYWYRQALGQGPEFLTYFNYEAQQDKSGLPNDRFSAERPEGSISTLTIQRTEQRDSAMYRCASSGRFTGELFFGEGSRLTVL.

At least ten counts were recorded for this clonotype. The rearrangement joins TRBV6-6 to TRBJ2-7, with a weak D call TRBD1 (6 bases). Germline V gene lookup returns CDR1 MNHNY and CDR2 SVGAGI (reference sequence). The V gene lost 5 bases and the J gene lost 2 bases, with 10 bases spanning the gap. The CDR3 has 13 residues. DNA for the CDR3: TGTGCCAGCAGTCATGACAGGACCTACGAGCAGTACTTC. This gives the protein CASSHDRTYEQYF.

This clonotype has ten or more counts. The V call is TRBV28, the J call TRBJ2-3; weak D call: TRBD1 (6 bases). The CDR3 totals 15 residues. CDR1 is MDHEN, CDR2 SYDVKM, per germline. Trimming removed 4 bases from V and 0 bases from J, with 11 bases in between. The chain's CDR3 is CASSYRVRSTDTQYF. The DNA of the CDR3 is TGTGCCAGCAGTTACAGGGTTAGGAGCACAGATACGCAGTATTTT.